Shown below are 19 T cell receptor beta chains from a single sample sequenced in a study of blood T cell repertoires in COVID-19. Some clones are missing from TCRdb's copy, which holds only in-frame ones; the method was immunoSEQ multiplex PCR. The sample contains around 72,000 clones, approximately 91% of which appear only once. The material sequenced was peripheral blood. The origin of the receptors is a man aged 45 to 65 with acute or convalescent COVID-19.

CDR3 nucleotide sequence: TGTGCCAGCAGTGAAGTTATCAGGTCGTCGGTTGGAAACACCATATATTTT. It yields the protein CASSEVIRSSVGNTIYF. The chain recombines TRBV2 with TRBJ1-3, with unresolved D. Germline-derived CDR1 and CDR2 are SNHLY and FYNNEI. V was pared by 1 base and J by 3 bases, with 16 bases between. The CDR3 covers 17 residues.

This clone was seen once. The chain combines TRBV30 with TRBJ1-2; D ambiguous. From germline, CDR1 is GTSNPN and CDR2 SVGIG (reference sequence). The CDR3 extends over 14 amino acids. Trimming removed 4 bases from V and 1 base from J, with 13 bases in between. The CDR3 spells CAWIQAGFNYGYTF. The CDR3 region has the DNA TGTGCCTGGATTCAGGCGGGTTTTAACTATGGCTACACCTTC.

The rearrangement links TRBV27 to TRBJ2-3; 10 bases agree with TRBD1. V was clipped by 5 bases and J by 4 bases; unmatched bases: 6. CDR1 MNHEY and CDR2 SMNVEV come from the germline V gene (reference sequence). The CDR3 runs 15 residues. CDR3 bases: TGTGCCAGCAGTCGCCGGGACAGGGGAGCAGATACGCAGTATTTT. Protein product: CASSRRDRGADTQYF.

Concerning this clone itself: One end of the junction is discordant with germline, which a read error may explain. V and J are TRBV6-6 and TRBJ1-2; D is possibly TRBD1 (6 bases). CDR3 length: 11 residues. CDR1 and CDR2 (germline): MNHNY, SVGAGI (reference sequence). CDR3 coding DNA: TGTGCCAGCAGGACAGGCCAGGACAGCTCCTTC. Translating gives CASRTGQDSSF.

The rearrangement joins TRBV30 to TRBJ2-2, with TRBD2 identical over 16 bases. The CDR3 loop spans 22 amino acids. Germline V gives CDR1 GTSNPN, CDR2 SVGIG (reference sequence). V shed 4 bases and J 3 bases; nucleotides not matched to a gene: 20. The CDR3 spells CAWKGGPTPGLAGGLHTGELFF. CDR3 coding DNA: TGTGCCTGGAAAGGGGGCCCTACCCCGGGACTAGCGGGGGGGCTGCACACCGGGGAGCTGTTTTTT.

The CDR3 reads CASFSADRGRFGELFF. The CDR3 DNA is TGTGCCAGCTTCTCCGCGGACAGGGGGCGGTTCGGGGAGCTGTTTTTT. This sequence joins TRBV27 and TRBJ2-2, with 11 bases identical to TRBD1. V lost 8 bases, J lost 7 bases, and 12 bases stayed unmatched. From germline, CDR1 is MNHEY and CDR2 SMNVEV (reference sequence). This CDR3 region has 16 residues.

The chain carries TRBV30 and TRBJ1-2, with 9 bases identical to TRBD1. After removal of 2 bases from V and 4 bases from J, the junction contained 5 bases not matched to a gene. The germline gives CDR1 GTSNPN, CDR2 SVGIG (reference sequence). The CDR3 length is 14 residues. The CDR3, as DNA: TGTGCCTGGAGTTCGGACAGGGGATTCTATGGCTACACCTTC. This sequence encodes CAWSSDRGFYGYTF.

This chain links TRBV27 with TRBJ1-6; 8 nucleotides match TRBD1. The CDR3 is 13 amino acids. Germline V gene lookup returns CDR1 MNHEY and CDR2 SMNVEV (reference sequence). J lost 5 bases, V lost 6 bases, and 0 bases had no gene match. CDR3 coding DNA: TGTGCCAGCAGGACAGGGGATAATTCACCCCTCCACTTT. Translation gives CASRTGDNSPLHF.

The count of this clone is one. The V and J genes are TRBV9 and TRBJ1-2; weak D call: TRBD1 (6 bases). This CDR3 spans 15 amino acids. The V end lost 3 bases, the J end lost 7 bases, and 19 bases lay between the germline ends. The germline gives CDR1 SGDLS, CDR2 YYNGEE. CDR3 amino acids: CASSGETGPGGGYTF. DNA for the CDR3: TGTGCCAGCAGCGGGGAGACAGGCCCTGGGGGTGGCTACACCTTC.

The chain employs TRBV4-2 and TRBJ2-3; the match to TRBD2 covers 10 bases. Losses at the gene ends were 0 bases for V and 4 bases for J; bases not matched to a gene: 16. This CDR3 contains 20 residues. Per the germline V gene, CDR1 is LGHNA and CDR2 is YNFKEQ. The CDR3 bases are TGTGCCAGCAGCCAAGAGGCGCCCAGCGGGGGGGCAAGTTCACCAGATACGCAGTATTTT. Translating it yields CASSQEAPSGGASSPDTQYF.

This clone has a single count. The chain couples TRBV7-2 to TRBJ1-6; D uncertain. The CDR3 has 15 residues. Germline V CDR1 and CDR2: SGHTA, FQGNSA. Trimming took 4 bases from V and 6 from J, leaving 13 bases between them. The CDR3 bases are TGTGCCAGCAGCTACTCGGGGATGATTAATTCACCCCTCCACTTT. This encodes CASSYSGMINSPLHF.

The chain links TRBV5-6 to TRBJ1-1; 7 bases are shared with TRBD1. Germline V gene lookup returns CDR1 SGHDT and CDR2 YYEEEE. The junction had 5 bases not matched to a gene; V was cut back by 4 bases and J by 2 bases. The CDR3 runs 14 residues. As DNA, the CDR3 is TGTGCCAGCAGCATCGGACAGGTTAACACTGAAGCTTTCTTT. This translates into CASSIGQVNTEAFF.

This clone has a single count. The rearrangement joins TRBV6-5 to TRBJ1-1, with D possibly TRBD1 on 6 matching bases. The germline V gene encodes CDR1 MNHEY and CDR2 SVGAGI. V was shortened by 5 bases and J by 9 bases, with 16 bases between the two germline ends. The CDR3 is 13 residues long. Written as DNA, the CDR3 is TGTGCCAGCAGTCCAATCGACAGGCGGCAAGCTTTCTTT. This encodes CASSPIDRRQAFF.

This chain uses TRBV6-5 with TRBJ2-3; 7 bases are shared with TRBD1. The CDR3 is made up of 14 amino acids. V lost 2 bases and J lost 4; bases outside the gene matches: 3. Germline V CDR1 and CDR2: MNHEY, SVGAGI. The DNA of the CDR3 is TGTGCCAGCAGTTACGACAGGGCCTCAGATACGCAGTATTTT. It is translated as CASSYDRASDTQYF.

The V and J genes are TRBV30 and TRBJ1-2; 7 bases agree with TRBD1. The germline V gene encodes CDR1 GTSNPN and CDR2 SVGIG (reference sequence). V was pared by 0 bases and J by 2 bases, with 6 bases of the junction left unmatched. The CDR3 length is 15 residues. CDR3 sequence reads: CAWSVFGQVNYGYTF. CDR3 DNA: TGTGCCTGGAGTGTTTTTGGACAGGTGAACTATGGCTACACCTTC.

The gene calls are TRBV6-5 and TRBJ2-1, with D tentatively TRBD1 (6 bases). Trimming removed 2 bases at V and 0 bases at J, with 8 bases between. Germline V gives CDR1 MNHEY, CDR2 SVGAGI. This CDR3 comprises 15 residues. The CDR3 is CASSYGDTSYNEQFF. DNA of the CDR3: TGTGCCAGCAGTTACGGGGACACCTCCTACAATGAGCAGTTCTTC.

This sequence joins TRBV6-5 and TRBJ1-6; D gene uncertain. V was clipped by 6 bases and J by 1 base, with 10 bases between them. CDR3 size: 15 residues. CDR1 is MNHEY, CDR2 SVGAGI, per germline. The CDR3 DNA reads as TGTGCCAGCAGACCAACAGAATCCTATAATTCACCCCTCCACTTT. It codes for CASRPTESYNSPLHF.

CDR3 amino acids: CAISARDSSSGANVLTF. In nucleotides, the CDR3 is TGTGCCATCAGTGCCCGGGACTCCAGCTCTGGGGCCAACGTCCTGACTTTC. This chain joins TRBV10-3 and TRBJ2-6; D possibly corresponds to TRBD2 (6 bases). Trimming removed 4 bases at V and 0 bases at J, with 13 bases between. Germline V gene data show CDR1 as ENHRY and CDR2 as SYGVKD. This CDR3 is built from 17 residues.

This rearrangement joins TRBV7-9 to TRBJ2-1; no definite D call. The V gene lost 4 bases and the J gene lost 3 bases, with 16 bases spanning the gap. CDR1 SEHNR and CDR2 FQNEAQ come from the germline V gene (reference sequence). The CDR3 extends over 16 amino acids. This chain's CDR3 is CASSYLLVGDYNEQFF. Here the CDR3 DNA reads TGTGCCAGCAGCTATCTCCTCGTGGGCGACTACAATGAGCAGTTCTTC.